Sequencing of this TCR beta chain was carried out in a study of OX40 agonist ivuxolimab in advanced cancers. The germline V and J ends were trimmed by 3 bases and 7 bases, with 21 bases remaining between them. CDR3 length: 16 residues. The germline V gene has CDR1 LNHNV and CDR2 YYDKDF (reference sequence). TCRdb's copy holds only in-frame clones and misses some; the assay was immunoSEQ multiplex PCR. The sample contains 98,000 or so clones, 70% to 85% of which appear only once. The TCR comes from an adult with an advanced solid tumor such as melanoma, head and neck, liver or kidney cancer. The chain joins TRBV15 to TRBJ2-5; D possibly corresponds to TRBD2 (5 bases). The sequences come from CD4+ or CD8+ T cells sorted from blood, collected in a trial of the OX40 agonist ivuxolimab. The CDR3 sequence: CATSRDPQPNGGTQYF. The DNA of the CDR3 is TGTGCCACCAGCAGGGACCCACAGCCCAACGGAGGGACCCAGTACTTC. The whole variable domain, filled in from reference TRBV15 and TRBJ2-5, reads DAMVIQNPRYQVTQFGKPVTLSCSQTLNHNVMYWYQQKSSQAPKLLFHYYDKDFNNEADTPDNFQSRRPNTSFCFLDIRSPGLGDTAMYLCATSRDPQPNGGTQYFGPGTRLLVL.